This TCR beta chain was obtained from a study of cytomegalovirus exposure and HLA in healthy donors. Study-wide results and caveats: In an earlier analysis, in some 600 donors, most V segments appeared productive either ~87% or ~30% of the time.

The PCR employed 60 Vbeta primers together with 13 Jbeta primers. Sequencing was performed with immunoSEQ multiplex PCR; in TCRdb, only in-frame clones are kept and a portion is missing. The table records more than 90,000 clones, 70% to 85% of them present only once. Note on this clone: What it binds is unknown.

Donors likely had unrecorded immune exposures despite being nominally healthy when sampled. The V segment lost 5 bases and the J segment 1 base; nucleotides outside the gene matches: 8. The CDR3 loop spans 17 amino acids. CDR1 is LNHNV, CDR2 YYDKDF, per germline (reference sequence). Source material: PBMCs. This sequence was found in a man aged 50-59 years in good health and CMV-seronegative. The chain recombines TRBV15 with TRBJ2-3; 11 nucleotides align to TRBD2. CDR3: CATSRSGRAPGTDTQYF. In nucleotides, the CDR3 is TGTGCCACCAGCCGTAGCGGGAGGGCCCCCGGCACAGATACGCAGTATTTT.